This T cell receptor beta chain came from a study of T cell repertoires in ileal Crohn's disease. Repertoires were generated with immunoSEQ multiplex PCR, while TCRdb's copy carries only in-frame clones and drops some. The sample records roughly 14,000 clones, 70% being singletons. Trimming stripped 1 base from V and 6 bases from J, with 12 bases between. CDR3 size: 15 residues. Germline CDR1 SEHNR, CDR2 FQNEAQ (reference sequence). This TCR derives from an adult with Crohn's disease. Material: ileal tissue. The J gene is TRBJ2-2, the V gene TRBV7-9; D not resolved. The DNA for the CDR3 is TGTGCCAGCAGCTTAGTTACAACCTGGGCCGGGGAGCTGTTTTTT. Encoded protein: CASSLVTTWAGELFF.